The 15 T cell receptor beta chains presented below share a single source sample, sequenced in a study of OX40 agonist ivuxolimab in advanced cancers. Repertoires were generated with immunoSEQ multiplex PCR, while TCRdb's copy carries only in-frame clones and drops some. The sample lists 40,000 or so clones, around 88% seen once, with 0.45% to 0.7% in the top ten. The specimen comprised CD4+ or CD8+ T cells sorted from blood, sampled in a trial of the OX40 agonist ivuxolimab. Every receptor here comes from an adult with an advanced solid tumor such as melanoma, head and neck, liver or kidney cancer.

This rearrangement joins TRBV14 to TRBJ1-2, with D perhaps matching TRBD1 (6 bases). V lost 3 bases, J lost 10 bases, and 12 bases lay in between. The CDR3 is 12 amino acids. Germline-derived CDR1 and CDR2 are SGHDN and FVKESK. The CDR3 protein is CASSHGTIVYTF. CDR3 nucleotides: TGTGCCAGCAGCCATGGGACAATCGTCTACACCTTC.

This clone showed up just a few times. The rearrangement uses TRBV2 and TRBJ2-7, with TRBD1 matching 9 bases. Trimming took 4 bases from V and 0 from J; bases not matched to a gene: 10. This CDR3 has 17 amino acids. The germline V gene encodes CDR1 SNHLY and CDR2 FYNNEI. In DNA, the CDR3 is TGTGCCAGCAGTGTGGGACAGGGAGCCATCCACTCCTACGAGCAGTACTTC. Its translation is CASSVGQGAIHSYEQYF.

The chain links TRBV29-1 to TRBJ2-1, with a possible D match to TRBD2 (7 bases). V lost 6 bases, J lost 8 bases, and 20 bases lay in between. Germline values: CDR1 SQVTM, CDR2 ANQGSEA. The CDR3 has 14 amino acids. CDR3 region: CSVWGGGPSDEQFF. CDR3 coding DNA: TGCAGCGTCTGGGGCGGGGGCCCCTCCGATGAGCAGTTCTTC.

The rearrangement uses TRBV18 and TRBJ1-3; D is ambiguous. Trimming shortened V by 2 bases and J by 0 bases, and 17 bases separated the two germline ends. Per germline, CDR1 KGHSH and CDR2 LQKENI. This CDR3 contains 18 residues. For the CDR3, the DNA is TGTGCCAGCTCACCAGAACGTCCCGAACCCAGCTCTGGAAACACCATATATTTT. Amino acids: CASSPERPEPSSGNTIYF. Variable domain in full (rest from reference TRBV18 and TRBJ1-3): NAGVMQNPRHLVRRRGQEARLRCSPMKGHSHVYWYRQLPEEGLKFMVYLQKENIIDESGMPKERFSAEFPKEGPSILRIQQVVRGDSAAYFCASSPERPEPSSGNTIYFGEGSWLTVV.

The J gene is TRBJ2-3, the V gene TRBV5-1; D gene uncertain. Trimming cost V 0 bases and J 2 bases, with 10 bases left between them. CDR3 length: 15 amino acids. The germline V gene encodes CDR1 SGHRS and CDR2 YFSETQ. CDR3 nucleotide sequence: TGCGCCAGCAGCTTGGCGATGGGAAACACAGATACGCAGTATTTT. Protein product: CASSLAMGNTDTQYF.

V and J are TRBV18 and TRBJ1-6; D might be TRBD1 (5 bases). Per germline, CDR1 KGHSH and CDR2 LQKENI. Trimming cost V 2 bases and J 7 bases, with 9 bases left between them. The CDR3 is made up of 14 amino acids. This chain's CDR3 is CASSPNGANSPLHF. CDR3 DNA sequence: TGTGCCAGCTCACCAAACGGGGCAAATTCACCCCTCCACTTT.

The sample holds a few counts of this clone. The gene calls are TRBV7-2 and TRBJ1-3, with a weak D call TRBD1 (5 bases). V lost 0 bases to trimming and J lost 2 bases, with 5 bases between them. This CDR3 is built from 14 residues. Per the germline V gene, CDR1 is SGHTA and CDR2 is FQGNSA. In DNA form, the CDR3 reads TGTGCCAGCAGCTTAGCAGGGGCTGGAAACACCATATATTTT. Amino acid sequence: CASSLAGAGNTIYF.

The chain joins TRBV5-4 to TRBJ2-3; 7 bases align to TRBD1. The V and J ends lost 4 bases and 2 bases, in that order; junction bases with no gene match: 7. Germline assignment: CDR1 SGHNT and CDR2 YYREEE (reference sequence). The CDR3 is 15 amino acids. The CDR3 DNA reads TGTGCCAGCAGCCGCCGGGACAGCCTCACAGATACGCAGTATTTT. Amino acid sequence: CASSRRDSLTDTQYF.

The CDR3: CASSEASAEQYF. In nucleotides, the CDR3 is TGTGCCAGCAGTGAAGCGAGCGCAGAGCAGTACTTC. The V gene is TRBV6-1, the J gene TRBJ2-7; D is ambiguous. The V end lost 0 bases, the J end lost 7 bases, and 7 bases lay between the germline ends. Germline V lookup: CDR1 MNHNS, CDR2 SASEGT. There are 12 residues in the CDR3.

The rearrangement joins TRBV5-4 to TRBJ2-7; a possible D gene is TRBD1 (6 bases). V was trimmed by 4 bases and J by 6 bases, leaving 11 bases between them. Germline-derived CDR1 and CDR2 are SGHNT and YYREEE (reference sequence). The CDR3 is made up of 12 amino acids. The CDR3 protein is CASSVGGVEQYF. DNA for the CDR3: TGTGCCAGCAGCGTAGGGGGAGTCGAGCAGTACTTC.

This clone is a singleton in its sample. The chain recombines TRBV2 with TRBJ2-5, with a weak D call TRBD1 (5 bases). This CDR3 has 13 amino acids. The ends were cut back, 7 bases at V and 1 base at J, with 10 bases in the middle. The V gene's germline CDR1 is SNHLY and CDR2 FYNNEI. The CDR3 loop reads CASTRTLQETQYF. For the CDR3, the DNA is TGTGCCAGCACCCGGACACTCCAAGAGACCCAGTACTTC.

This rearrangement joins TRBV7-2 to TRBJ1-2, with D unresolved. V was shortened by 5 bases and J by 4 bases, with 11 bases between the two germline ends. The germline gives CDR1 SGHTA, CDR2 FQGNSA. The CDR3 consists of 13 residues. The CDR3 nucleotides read TGTGCCAGCAGCCCGGACCTGGGCTATGGCTACACCTTC. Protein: CASSPDLGYGYTF.

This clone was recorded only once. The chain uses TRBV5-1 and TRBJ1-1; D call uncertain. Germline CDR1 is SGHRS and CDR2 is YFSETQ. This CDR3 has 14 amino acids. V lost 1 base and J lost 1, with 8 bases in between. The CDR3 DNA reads TGCGCCAGCAGCTTGAGCGGCGGGAACACTGAAGCTTTCTTT. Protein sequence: CASSLSGGNTEAFF.

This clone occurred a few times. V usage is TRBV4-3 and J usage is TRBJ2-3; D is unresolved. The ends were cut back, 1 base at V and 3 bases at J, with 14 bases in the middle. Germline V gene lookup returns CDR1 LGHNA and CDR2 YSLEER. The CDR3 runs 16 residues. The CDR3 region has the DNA TGCGCCAGCAGCCAAGCCCCCACGGTACGAACAGATACGCAGTATTTT. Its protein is CASSQAPTVRTDTQYF.

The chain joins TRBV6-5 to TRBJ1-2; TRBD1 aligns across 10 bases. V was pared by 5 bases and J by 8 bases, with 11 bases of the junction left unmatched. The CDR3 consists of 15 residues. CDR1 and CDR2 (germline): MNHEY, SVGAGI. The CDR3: CASSNPTGGAWGYTF. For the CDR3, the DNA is TGTGCCAGCAGTAACCCGACAGGGGGCGCGTGGGGCTACACCTTC.